Below, 8 T cell receptor beta chains from the same sample are listed, as sequenced in a study of T cell repertoires in cytomegalovirus infection. MiXCR, run by TCRdb on the reads, gives a single entry per CDR3 protein. The table lists almost 550,000 distinct CDR3 sequences, about 15% of them singletons. Sequencing was done on a sample of CD8+ T cells from PBMCs. These receptors originate from a human donor in good health (CMV status not recorded). Some clones in this sample may be carry-over from other donors' samples.

This clonotype occurred many times. The rearrangement joins TRBV27 to TRBJ2-7; D is undetermined. Trimming left V 2 bases short and J 1 base short, with 12 bases between. This CDR3 has 15 residues. Looked up from germline, CDR1 is MNHEY and CDR2 is SMNVEV (reference sequence). The CDR3 region has the DNA TGTGCCAGCAGTTTAACCTCGGCAGGTTCCTACGAGCAGTACTTC. It specifies CASSLTSAGSYEQYF.

This clonotype was counted many times. The chain uses TRBV5-6 and TRBJ2-2; D might be TRBD2 (6 bases). V lost 2 bases and J lost 6, with 14 bases in between. The length of the CDR3 is 15 residues. Germline CDR1 SGHDT, CDR2 YYEEEE. The DNA for the CDR3 is TGTGCCAGCAGCTTAGGCAGGGACTCATCCGGGGAGCTGTTTTTT. This gives the protein CASSLGRDSSGELFF.

This clonotype was seen many times. The chain carries TRBV7-9 and TRBJ2-7; TRBD1 is a possible D gene (7 bases). There are 14 residues in the CDR3. Trimming took off 5 bases at V and 4 bases at J, with 15 bases between the two ends. Germline loops: CDR1 SEHNR, CDR2 FQNEAQ (reference sequence). CDR3: CASSPGSGGYEQYF. CDR3 DNA sequence: TGTGCCAGCAGCCCAGGTTCAGGGGGGTACGAGCAGTACTTC.

The chain carries TRBV9 and TRBJ2-1; weak D call: TRBD2 (6 bases). The V end was cut by 4 bases, the J end by 8 bases, with 22 bases between. CDR1 is SGDLS, CDR2 YYNGEE, per germline. This CDR3 spans 16 amino acids. The CDR3 DNA reads as TGTGCCAGCAGCCCTAGGGTCGGGGGTGGTCCGGATGAGCAGTTCTTC. Protein: CASSPRVGGGPDEQFF.

This clonotype was detected a few times. The chain joins TRBV2 to TRBJ2-7; TRBD1 aligns across 7 bases. V dropped 9 bases and J dropped 0; count of bases not matched to a gene: 2. The germline V gene encodes CDR1 SNHLY and CDR2 FYNNEI. The CDR3 runs 12 residues. The CDR3 DNA is TGTGCCAGGGGACAGACCTCCTACGAGCAGTACTTC. Protein: CARGQTSYEQYF.

This clonotype was recorded many times. The CDR3: CASSFGRPEATNEKLFF. The CDR3 DNA reads as TGTGCCAGCAGTTTCGGCCGTCCGGAAGCAACTAATGAAAAACTGTTTTTT. The chain joins TRBV12-3 or TRBV12-4 to TRBJ1-4; D gene ambiguous. V was trimmed by 3 bases and J by 0 bases, leaving 14 bases between them. This CDR3 region has 17 residues.

This clonotype was seen ten or more times. J is TRBJ1-1 and V is TRBV6-6, with TRBD1 as a possible D gene (6 bases). This CDR3 has 13 residues. CDR1 is MNHNY, CDR2 SVGAGI, per germline (reference sequence). Trimming removed 8 bases at V and 4 bases at J, with 14 bases between. CDR3: CASLLEGGTEAFF. The DNA for the CDR3 is TGTGCCAGCCTGCTAGAGGGGGGCACTGAAGCTTTCTTT.

This clonotype was counted a few times. The junction departs from the called germline gene at one end, perhaps through a read error. The chain combines TRBV9 with TRBJ2-7; TRBD2 aligns across 12 bases. This CDR3 has 16 amino acids. Per the germline V gene, CDR1 is SGDLS and CDR2 is YYNGEE. In DNA form, the CDR3 reads TGTGCCAGCAGCGTAGGGGAAGGACTAGCGGGGATTCAGAAGGACTTC. It translates to CASSVGEGLAGIQKDF. Together with reference TRBV9 and TRBJ2-7, the CDR3 gives the full variable domain: DSGVTQTPKHLITATGQRVTLRCSPRSGDLSVYWYQQSLDQGLQFLIQYYNGEERAKGNILERFSAQQFPDLHSELNLSSLELGDSALYFCASSVGEGLAGIQKDFGPGTRLTVT.